The 30 T cell receptor beta chains presented below share a single source sample, sequenced in a study of regulatory T cells in long-lasting Graves disease. The time point: persistent/refractory GD, antithyroid drugs over 5 years with positive TRAb. PBMCs provided the RNA from which the TCR library was made. According to the study, TCR beta libraries were built with iRepertoire HTBI primers and CDR3-region Arm-PCR. TCRdb used MiXCR to reprocess the multiplex PCR reads, holding one entry per CDR3 protein. The profile shows 450,000 or so distinct CDR3 sequences, roughly 20% of them singletons. The material sequenced was peripheral blood mononuclear cells (PBMCs), taken when the disease was refractory, from a patient treated with antithyroid drugs. Receptors originate from a female donor with Graves disease.

This clonotype was picked up many times. The chain carries TRBV7-9 and TRBJ2-7, with D perhaps TRBD2 (5 bases). This CDR3 is built from 13 residues. V lost 2 bases and J 3 bases, leaving 8 bases between the germline ends. Germline loops: CDR1 SEHNR, CDR2 FQNEAQ (reference sequence). The chain's CDR3 is CASSLPDYYEQYF. For the CDR3, the DNA is TGTGCCAGCAGCTTACCAGACTACTACGAGCAGTACTTC.

This clonotype was counted many times. The V call is TRBV10-3, the J call TRBJ1-1; weak D call: TRBD1 (5 bases). In germline, CDR1 is ENHRY, CDR2 SYGVKD. With 2 bases removed from V and 1 base from J, the gap between germline ends came to 8 bases. This CDR3 contains 14 residues. CDR3 amino acids: CAISERGGNTEAFF. The CDR3 nucleotides read TGTGCCATCAGTGAGAGGGGAGGGAACACTGAAGCTTTCTTT.

There are a few counts of this clonotype. This chain joins TRBV20-1 and TRBJ2-7, with TRBD2 matching 11 bases. The CDR3 sequence is 15 residues long. V shed 6 bases, J shed 3 bases, and the junction held 10 bases outside the gene matches. Germline-derived CDR1 and CDR2 are DFQATT and SNEGSKA (reference sequence). The DNA of the CDR3 is TGCAGTGCGGGCGCTAGCGGGAGGCCCCTCTACGAGCAGTACTTC. This encodes CSAGASGRPLYEQYF.

This clonotype was recorded many times. The chain is built from TRBV2 and TRBJ2-3; D call uncertain. The CDR3 has 15 amino acids. CDR1 is SNHLY and CDR2 is FYNNEI in the germline V gene. V shed 4 bases and J shed 0 bases, with 11 bases lying between them. DNA of the CDR3: TGTGCCAGCAGTGTGCATGGTTCAAGCACAGATACGCAGTATTTT. It specifies CASSVHGSSTDTQYF. Complete variable domain (other parts from reference TRBV2 and TRBJ2-3): EPEVTQTPSHQVTQMGQEVILRCVPISNHLYFYWYRQILGQKVEFLVSFYNNEISEKSEIFDDQFSVERPDGSNFTLKIRSTKLEDSAMYFCASSVHGSSTDTQYFGPGTRLTVL.

Many counts were recorded for this clonotype. The gene calls are TRBV11-1 and TRBJ1-6, with D hard to call. This CDR3 spans 15 amino acids. Trimming removed 2 bases at V and 10 bases at J, with 15 bases between. Germline values: CDR1 SGHAT, CDR2 FQDESV (reference sequence). The chain's CDR3 is CASSLNFGLESPLHF. The CDR3 bases are TGTGCCAGCAGCTTAAATTTCGGGTTGGAGTCACCCCTCCACTTT.

This clonotype has ten or more counts. The rearrangement links TRBV9 to TRBJ2-7, with 8 nucleotides matching TRBD1. The CDR3 has 12 residues. CDR1 SGDLS and CDR2 YYNGEE come from the germline V gene. V shed 4 bases, J shed 4 bases, and the junction held 1 base outside the gene matches. CDR3 sequence reads: CASSTGGYEQYF. The CDR3 DNA is TGTGCCAGCAGCACAGGGGGGTACGAGCAGTACTTC.

This clonotype was recorded a few times. This chain joins TRBV6-1 and TRBJ1-4; D is unresolved. The CDR3 spans 16 residues. CDR1 MNHNS and CDR2 SASEGT come from the germline V gene. V was shortened by 4 bases and J by 3 bases, with 15 bases between the two germline ends. CDR3 region: CASSGPGDGPNEKLFF. For the CDR3, the DNA is TGTGCCAGCAGTGGCCCCGGCGACGGCCCTAATGAAAAACTGTTTTTT.

This clonotype was observed at least ten times. The chain employs TRBV11-2 and TRBJ1-1; TRBD1 aligns across 7 bases. From germline, CDR1 is SGHAT and CDR2 FQNNGV. The CDR3 is 13 amino acids. After removal of 11 bases from V and 8 bases from J, the junction contained 14 bases not matched to a gene. The CDR3 region is CAVEGQLRSEAFF. CDR3 nucleotide sequence: TGTGCCGTCGAGGGACAGCTAAGATCCGAAGCTTTCTTT.

In this sample, this clonotype turned up many times. The V and J genes are TRBV6-1 and TRBJ2-2; D is perhaps TRBD2 (6 bases). The CDR3 spans 13 residues. CDR1 and CDR2 (germline): MNHNS, SASEGT. Trimming shortened V by 5 bases and J by 7 bases, and 11 bases separated the two germline ends. For the CDR3, the DNA is TGTGCCAGCAGTAACGTGGGGGGCGGGGAGCTGTTTTTT. Encoded protein: CASSNVGGGELFF.

This clonotype has just one count. Possible read error: a much larger clone is one base away. The CDR3 spells CASSLTGARNRPQHF. The CDR3 DNA sequence: TGTGCCAGCAGCCTCACGGGGGCGCGGAATCGGCCCCAGCATTTT. This rearrangement joins TRBV7-2 to TRBJ1-5; perhaps TRBD1 as D (6 bases). Germline V gives CDR1 SGHTA, CDR2 FQGNSA. The CDR3 is made up of 15 amino acids.

The chain has TRBV19 and TRBJ1-5; D gene uncertain. Germline loops: CDR1 LNHDA, CDR2 SQIVND (reference sequence). V lost 4 bases and J lost 6, with 7 bases in between. The CDR3 loop spans 12 amino acids. Here the CDR3 DNA reads TGTGCCAGTAGTAAGAGTATTCAGCCCCAGCATTTT. Translated, it gives CASSKSIQPQHF.

The table lists this clonotype with many counts. Here the CDR3 reads CASSDPQTGDYEQYF. The CDR3 bases are TGTGCCAGCAGTGACCCTCAGACAGGTGACTACGAGCAGTACTTC. The chain recombines TRBV12-3 or TRBV12-4 with TRBJ2-7; possibly TRBD1 for D (6 bases). V was pared by 5 bases and J by 3 bases, with 17 bases between. CDR3 length equals 15 residues.

A few counts support this clonotype. The chain joins TRBV11-1 to TRBJ2-1; a weak D match, TRBD1 (5 bases). Trimming took 5 bases from V and 8 from J, leaving 16 bases between them. Germline values: CDR1 SGHAT, CDR2 FQDESV (reference sequence). The CDR3 consists of 14 residues. The CDR3 sequence is CASSQGGLTHEQFF. The CDR3 coding sequence is TGTGCCAGCAGCCAGGGTGGCCTCACCCATGAGCAGTTCTTC.

Many counts were recorded for this clonotype. The gene calls are TRBV7-2 and TRBJ1-1; D call uncertain. Per germline, CDR1 SGHTA and CDR2 FQGNSA. This CDR3 region has 15 residues. The V end lost 4 bases, the J end lost 0 bases, and 12 bases lay between the germline ends. The CDR3 protein is CASSSSRDLNTEAFF. The CDR3 DNA sequence: TGTGCCAGCAGCTCTAGTAGGGATCTGAACACTGAAGCTTTCTTT.

This clonotype was seen more than once but under ten times. The chain couples TRBV30 to TRBJ1-2; maybe TRBD1 (5 bases). This CDR3 contains 13 residues. Germline V gene lookup returns CDR1 GTSNPN and CDR2 SVGIG (reference sequence). V was cut by 3 bases and J by 6 bases, with 14 bases left in between. CDR3 sequence: CAWRGRGRDGYTF. Here the CDR3 DNA reads TGTGCCTGGAGGGGTCGGGGGAGAGATGGCTACACCTTC.

Concerning this clonotype itself: This sequence may be a read error, since a much larger clone differs from it by one base. The chain carries TRBV3-1 and TRBJ1-6; 7 nucleotides line up with TRBD1. The CDR3 has 15 residues. Looked up from germline, CDR1 is LGHDT and CDR2 is YNNKEL (reference sequence). CDR3 region: CASSQGVGGNSPPHF. CDR3 bases: TGTGCCAGCAGCCAAGGGGTAGGGGGCAATTCACCCCCCCACTTT.

This clonotype has just a few counts. A single base separates this from a much larger clone, so it may be a read error. The chain joins TRBV2 to TRBJ2-7, with D possibly TRBD2 on 5 matching bases. The CDR3 loop spans 12 amino acids. CDR1 and CDR2 from the germline V gene are SNHLY and FYNNEI. V was shortened by 8 bases and J by 7 bases, with 15 bases between the two germline ends. The CDR3 nucleotides are TGTGCCAGCGGGTGGGAGCTGGGGGAGCAGTACTTC. Protein sequence: CASGWELGEQYF.

Ten or more counts support this clonotype. The chain has TRBV30 and TRBJ1-1; D uncertain. Germline CDR1 and CDR2: GTSNPN and SVGIG (reference sequence). V was clipped by 1 base and J by 0 bases, with 12 bases between them. CDR3 length: 15 residues. The CDR3 sequence: CAWSERPPLNTEAFF. In DNA, the CDR3 is TGTGCCTGGAGTGAGAGACCACCATTGAACACTGAAGCTTTCTTT.

With respect to this clonotype: Mismatch with germline at one junction end may stem from a read error. This chain links TRBV30 with TRBJ2-7; possibly TRBD1 or TRBD2 for D (6 bases each). This CDR3 is 12 amino acids long. The V gene's germline CDR1 is GTSNPN and CDR2 SVGIG (reference sequence). The CDR3 loop reads CAWSKGGPSELF. The CDR3 DNA is TGTGCCTGGAGTAAGGGGGGACCTAGTGAACTCTTC.

The chain couples TRBV6-2 or TRBV6-3 to TRBJ1-6; a possible D gene is TRBD1 (6 bases). The CDR3 is 15 residues long. V shed 2 bases and J shed 8 bases, with 13 bases lying between them. Germline CDR1 MNHEY, CDR2 SVGEGT. In DNA, the CDR3 is TGTGCCAGCAGTTACACGGACAGAGCCCATTCACCCCTCCACTTT. Translation gives CASSYTDRAHSPLHF.

The J gene is TRBJ2-1, the V gene TRBV6-1, with TRBD2 identical over 8 bases. Per the germline V gene, CDR1 is MNHNS and CDR2 is SASEGT. The ends lost 6 bases at V and 8 bases at J; junction bases unmatched: 18. The CDR3 spans 17 residues. The CDR3 nucleotides are TGTGCCAGCAGAAAGCTAAACCCTAGCGGGCCTGGGGATGAGCAGTTCTTC. It encodes CASRKLNPSGPGDEQFF.

This clonotype came up many times. The genes are TRBV7-2 and TRBJ1-5; D gene ambiguous. In germline, CDR1 is SGHTA, CDR2 FQGNSA. Trimming removed 5 bases at V and 9 bases at J, with 17 bases between. This CDR3 spans 14 amino acids. CDR3 sequence reads: CASSPAAFLGPQHF. The CDR3 DNA reads as TGTGCCAGCAGCCCCGCCGCGTTTCTGGGGCCCCAGCATTTT.

This clonotype has more than one count but fewer than ten. The chain has TRBV19 and TRBJ1-5, with 7 bases lining up with TRBD1. Germline CDR1 reads LNHDA; CDR2 reads SQIVND (reference sequence). V was pared by 9 bases and J by 3 bases, with 11 bases of the junction left unmatched. This CDR3 has 15 residues. The CDR3 loop reads CASAGQSIFNQPQHF. DNA for the CDR3: TGTGCCAGCGCGGGACAGTCCATATTCAATCAGCCCCAGCATTTT.

The sample holds many counts of this clonotype. The chain couples TRBV11-2 to TRBJ2-7, with a weak D call TRBD2 (6 bases). Germline V gene data show CDR1 as SGHAT and CDR2 as FQNNGV. The V and J ends lost 7 bases and 1 base respectively, with 14 bases between them. This CDR3 has 14 amino acids. This CDR3 reads CASTRDFSSYEQYF. CDR3 nucleotides: TGTGCCAGCACGCGGGACTTTTCGTCCTACGAGCAGTACTTC.

Ten or more counts support this clonotype. This chain uses TRBV28 with TRBJ2-5; 9 nucleotides align to TRBD2. The CDR3 is 16 residues long. The J segment lost 5 bases and the V segment lost 3 bases, leaving 10 bases of the junction unmatched. CDR1 MDHEN and CDR2 SYDVKM come from the germline V gene. DNA of the CDR3: TGTGCCAGCAGTTTGAATCCAGCGGGAGGCGGGGAGACCCAGTACTTC. It translates to CASSLNPAGGGETQYF. The full variable domain, rest sourced from reference TRBV28 and TRBJ2-5, is DVKVTQSSRYLVKRTGEKVFLECVQDMDHENMFWYRQDPGLGLRLIYFSYDVKMKEKGDIPEGYSVSREKKERFSLILESASTNQTSMYLCASSLNPAGGGETQYFGPGTRLLVL.

This clonotype was found a few times. The rearrangement joins TRBV10-3 to TRBJ2-7, with D perhaps being TRBD1 or TRBD2 (6 bases each). CDR3 size: 14 residues. The V end was cut by 3 bases, the J end by 6 bases, with 15 bases between. Germline lookup yields CDR1 ENHRY and CDR2 SYGVKD. The CDR3 region is CAISEERGVSEQYF. As DNA, the CDR3 is TGTGCCATCAGTGAAGAAAGGGGGGTTAGCGAGCAGTACTTC.

This clonotype has a handful of counts. CDR3 sequence (DNA): TGTGCCACTTTTGAAACCGGGAGCAACAATGAGCAGTTCTTC. Protein: CATFETGSNNEQFF. J is TRBJ2-1 and V is TRBV28; D is perhaps TRBD2 (6 bases). This CDR3 is 14 amino acids long. Trimming cost V 10 bases and J 5 bases, with 18 bases left between them. CDR1 is MDHEN, CDR2 SYDVKM, per germline.

The chain links TRBV6-1 to TRBJ1-4; D perhaps matches TRBD1 (5 bases). CDR3 length: 14 amino acids. The V end lost 4 bases, the J end lost 8 bases, and 14 bases lay between the germline ends. Germline-derived CDR1 and CDR2 are MNHNS and SASEGT. CDR3 in amino acids: CASSGLAGREKLFF. CDR3 DNA: TGTGCCAGCAGTGGACTGGCGGGGCGGGAAAAACTGTTTTTT.

The V and J genes are TRBV28 and TRBJ2-1; maybe TRBD1 (5 bases). Germline CDR1 MDHEN, CDR2 SYDVKM. With 4 bases removed from V and 9 bases from J, the gap between germline ends came to 10 bases. This CDR3 is 12 amino acids long. The CDR3 protein is CASSSQGREQFF. In DNA form, the CDR3 reads TGTGCCAGCAGTTCTCAGGGTCGTGAGCAGTTCTTC.

V is TRBV6-2 or TRBV6-3 and J is TRBJ1-4; no firm D call. The germline V gene has CDR1 MNHEY and CDR2 SVGEGT. The CDR3 is 13 amino acids. V lost 6 bases and J lost 7, with 12 bases in between. The CDR3 region has the DNA TGTGCCAGCAGCCCCTGGGGAGGTGAAAAACTGTTTTTT. Amino acids: CASSPWGGEKLFF.